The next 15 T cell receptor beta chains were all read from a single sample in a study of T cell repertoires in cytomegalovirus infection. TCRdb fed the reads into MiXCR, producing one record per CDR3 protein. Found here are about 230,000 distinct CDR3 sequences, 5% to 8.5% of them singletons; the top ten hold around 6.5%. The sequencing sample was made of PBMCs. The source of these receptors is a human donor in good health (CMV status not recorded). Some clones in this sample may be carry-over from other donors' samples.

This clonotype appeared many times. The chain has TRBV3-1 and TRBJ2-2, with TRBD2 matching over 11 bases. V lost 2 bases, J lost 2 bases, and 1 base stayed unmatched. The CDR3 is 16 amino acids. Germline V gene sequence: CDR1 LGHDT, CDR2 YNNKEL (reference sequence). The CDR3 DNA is TGTGCCAGCAGCCAACGACTAGCGGGAAACACCGGGGAGCTGTTTTTT. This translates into CASSQRLAGNTGELFF.

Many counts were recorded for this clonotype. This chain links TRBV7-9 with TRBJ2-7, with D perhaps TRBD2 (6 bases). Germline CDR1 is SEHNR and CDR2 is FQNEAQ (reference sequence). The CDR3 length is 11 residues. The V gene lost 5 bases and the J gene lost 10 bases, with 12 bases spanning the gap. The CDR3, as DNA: TGTGCCAGCAGCAGGGACTCAAGTCAGTACTTC. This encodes CASSRDSSQYF.

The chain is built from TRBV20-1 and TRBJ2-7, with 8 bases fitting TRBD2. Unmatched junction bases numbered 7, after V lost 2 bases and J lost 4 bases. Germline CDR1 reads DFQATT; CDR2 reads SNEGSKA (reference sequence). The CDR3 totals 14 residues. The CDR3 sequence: CSARPGLAGYEQYF. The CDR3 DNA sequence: TGCAGTGCTAGACCTGGACTAGCAGGTTACGAGCAGTACTTC.

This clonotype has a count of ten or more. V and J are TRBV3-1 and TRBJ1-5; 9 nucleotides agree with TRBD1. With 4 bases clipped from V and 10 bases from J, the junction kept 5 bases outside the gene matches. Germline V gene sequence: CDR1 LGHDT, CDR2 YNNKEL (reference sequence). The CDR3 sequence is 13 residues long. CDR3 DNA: TGTGCCAGCAGCCTGGGACAGGGATCACCCCAGCATTTT. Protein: CASSLGQGSPQHF.

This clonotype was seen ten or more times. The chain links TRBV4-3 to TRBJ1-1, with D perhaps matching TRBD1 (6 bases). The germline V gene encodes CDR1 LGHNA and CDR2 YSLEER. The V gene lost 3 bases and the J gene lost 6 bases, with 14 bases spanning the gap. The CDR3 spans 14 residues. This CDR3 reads CASSQGGRGAEAFF. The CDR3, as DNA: TGCGCCAGCAGCCAGGGAGGAAGGGGGGCTGAAGCTTTCTTT.

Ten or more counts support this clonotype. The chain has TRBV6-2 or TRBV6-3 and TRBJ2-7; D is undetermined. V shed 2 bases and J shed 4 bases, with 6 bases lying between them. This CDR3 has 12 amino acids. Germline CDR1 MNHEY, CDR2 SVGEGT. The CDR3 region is CASSYGVYEQYF. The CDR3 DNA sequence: TGTGCCAGCAGTTACGGTGTTTACGAGCAGTACTTC.

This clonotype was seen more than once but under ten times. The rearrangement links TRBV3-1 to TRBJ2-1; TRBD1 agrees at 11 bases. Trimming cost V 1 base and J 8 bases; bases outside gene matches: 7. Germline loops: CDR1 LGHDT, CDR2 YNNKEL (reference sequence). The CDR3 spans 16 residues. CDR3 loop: CASSQGGTGGSDEQFF. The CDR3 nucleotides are TGTGCCAGCAGCCAAGGTGGGACAGGGGGGTCGGATGAGCAGTTCTTC.

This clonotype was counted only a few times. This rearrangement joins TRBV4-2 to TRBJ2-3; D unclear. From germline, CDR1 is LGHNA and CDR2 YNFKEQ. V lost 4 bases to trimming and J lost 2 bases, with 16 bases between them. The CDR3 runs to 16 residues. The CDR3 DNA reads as TGTGCCAGCAGCCCCTCCACGGAGACTTCCACAGATACGCAGTATTTT. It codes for CASSPSTETSTDTQYF.

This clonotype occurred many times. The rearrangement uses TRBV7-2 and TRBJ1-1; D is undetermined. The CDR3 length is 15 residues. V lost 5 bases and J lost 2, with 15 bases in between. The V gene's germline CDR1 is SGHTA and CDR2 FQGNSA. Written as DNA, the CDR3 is TGTGCCAGCAGCACCCAGACACATCACAACACTGAAGCTTTCTTT. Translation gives CASSTQTHHNTEAFF.

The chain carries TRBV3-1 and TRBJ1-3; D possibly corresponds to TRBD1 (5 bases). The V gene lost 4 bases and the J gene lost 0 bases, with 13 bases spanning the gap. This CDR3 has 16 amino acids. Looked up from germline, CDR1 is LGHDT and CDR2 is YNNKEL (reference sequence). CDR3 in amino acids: CASSPQGGGSGNTIYF. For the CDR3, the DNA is TGTGCCAGCAGCCCCCAGGGAGGTGGCTCTGGAAACACCATATATTTT.

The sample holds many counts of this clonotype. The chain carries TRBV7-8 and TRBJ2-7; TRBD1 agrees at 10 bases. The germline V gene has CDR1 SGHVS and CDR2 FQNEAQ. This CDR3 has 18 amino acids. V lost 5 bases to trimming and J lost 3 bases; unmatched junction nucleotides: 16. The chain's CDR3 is CASSEKRQGAPIYYEQYF. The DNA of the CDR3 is TGTGCCAGCAGCGAAAAAAGACAGGGGGCCCCCATTTACTACGAGCAGTACTTC.

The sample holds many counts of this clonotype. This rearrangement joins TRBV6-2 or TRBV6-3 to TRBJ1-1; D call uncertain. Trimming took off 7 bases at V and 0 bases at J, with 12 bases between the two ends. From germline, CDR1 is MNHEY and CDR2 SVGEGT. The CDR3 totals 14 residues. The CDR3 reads CASKSSLMNTEAFF. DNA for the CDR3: TGTGCCAGCAAGTCGAGCTTAATGAACACTGAAGCTTTCTTT.

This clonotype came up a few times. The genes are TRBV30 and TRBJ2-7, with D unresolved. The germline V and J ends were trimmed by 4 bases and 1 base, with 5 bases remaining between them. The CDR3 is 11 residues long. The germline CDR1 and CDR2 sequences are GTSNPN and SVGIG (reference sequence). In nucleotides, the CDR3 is TGTGCCTGGACCAATTCCTACGAGCAGTACTTC. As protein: CAWTNSYEQYF.

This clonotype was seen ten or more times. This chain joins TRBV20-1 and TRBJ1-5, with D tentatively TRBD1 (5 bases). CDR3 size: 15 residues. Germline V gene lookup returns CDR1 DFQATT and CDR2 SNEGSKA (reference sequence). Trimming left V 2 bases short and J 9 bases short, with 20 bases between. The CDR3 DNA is TGCAGTGCTAGACCTCCCGGGACGGGGCTACGGCCCCAGCATTTT. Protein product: CSARPPGTGLRPQHF.

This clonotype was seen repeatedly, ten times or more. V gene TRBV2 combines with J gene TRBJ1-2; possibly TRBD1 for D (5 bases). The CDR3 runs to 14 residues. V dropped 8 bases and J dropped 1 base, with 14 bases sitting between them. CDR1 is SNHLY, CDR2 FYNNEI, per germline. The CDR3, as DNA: TGTGCCAGCGGCCGGGACGGACTTAACTATGGCTACACCTTC. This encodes CASGRDGLNYGYTF. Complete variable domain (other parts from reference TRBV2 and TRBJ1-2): EPEVTQTPSHQVTQMGQEVILRCVPISNHLYFYWYRQILGQKVEFLVSFYNNEISEKSEIFDDQFSVERPDGSNFTLKIRSTKLEDSAMYFCASGRDGLNYGYTFGSGTRLTVV.